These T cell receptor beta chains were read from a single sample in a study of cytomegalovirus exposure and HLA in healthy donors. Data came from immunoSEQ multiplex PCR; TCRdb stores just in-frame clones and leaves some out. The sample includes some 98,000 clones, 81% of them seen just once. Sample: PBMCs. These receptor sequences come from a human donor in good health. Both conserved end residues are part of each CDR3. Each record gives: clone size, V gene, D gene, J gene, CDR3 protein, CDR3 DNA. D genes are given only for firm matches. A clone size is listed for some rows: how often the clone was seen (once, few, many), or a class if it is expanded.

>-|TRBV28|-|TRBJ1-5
CASRLIQGSNQPQHF
TGTGCCAGCAGGCTTATTCAGGGGAGCAATCAGCCCCAGCATTTT
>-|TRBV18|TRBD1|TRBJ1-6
CASSPRQGRNSPLHF
TGTGCCAGCTCACCCCGACAGGGACGAAATTCACCCCTCCACTTT
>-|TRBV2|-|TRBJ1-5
CASRPESNQPQHF
TGTGCCAGCAGGCCAGAAAGCAATCAGCCCCAGCATTTT
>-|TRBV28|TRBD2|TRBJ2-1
CASSPGGTSTNEQFF
TGTGCCAGCAGCCCCGGCGGGACTAGTACCAATGAGCAGTTCTTC
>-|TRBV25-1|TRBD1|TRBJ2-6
CASSPPPGQGSANVLTF
TGTGCCAGCAGTCCTCCCCCGGGACAGGGAAGTGCCAACGTCCTGACTTTC
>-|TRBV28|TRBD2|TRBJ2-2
CASSRGLVTGELFF
TGTGCCAGCAGCCGCGGACTAGTCACCGGGGAGCTGTTTTTT
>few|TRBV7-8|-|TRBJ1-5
CASSRGQRNQPQHF
TGTGCCAGCAGCCGGGGACAACGTAATCAGCCCCAGCATTTT
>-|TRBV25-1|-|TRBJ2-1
CASSTPRASVIYNEQFF
TGTGCCAGCAGCACCCCCCGGGCTAGCGTAATATACAATGAGCAGTTCTTC
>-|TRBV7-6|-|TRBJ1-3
CASSSPTRGGGNTIYF
TGTGCCAGCAGCTCCCCTACTCGGGGAGGTGGAAACACCATATATTTT
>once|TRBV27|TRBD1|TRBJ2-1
CASSLAPGQGEWFF
TGTGCCAGCAGTTTGGCCCCGGGACAGGGTGAGTGGTTCTTC
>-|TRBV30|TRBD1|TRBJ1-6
CAWEGQGNSPLHF
TGTGCCTGGGAAGGACAGGGTAATTCACCCCTCCACTTT
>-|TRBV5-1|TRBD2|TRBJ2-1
CASSLSGGAVNEQFF
TGCGCCAGCAGCTTAAGCGGGGGGGCCGTAAATGAGCAGTTCTTC
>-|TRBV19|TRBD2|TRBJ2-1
CASNPYPVAGEKGEQFF
TGTGCCAGTAACCCATACCCCGTAGCGGGAGAGAAGGGTGAGCAGTTCTTC
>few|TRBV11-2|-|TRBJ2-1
CASSLGPRVDEQFF
TGTGCCAGCAGCTTAGGTCCCAGGGTAGATGAGCAGTTCTTC
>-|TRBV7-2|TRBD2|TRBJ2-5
CASSLRLAGNIQETQYF
TGTGCCAGCAGCCTCCGACTAGCGGGGAACATACAAGAGACCCAGTACTTC
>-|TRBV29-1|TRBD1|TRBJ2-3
CSVEGDRGKTDTQYF
TGCAGCGTTGAGGGGGACAGGGGAAAAACAGATACGCAGTATTTT
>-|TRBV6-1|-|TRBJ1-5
CASSERGAQPQHF
TGTGCCAGCAGTGAACGGGGGGCTCAGCCCCAGCATTTT
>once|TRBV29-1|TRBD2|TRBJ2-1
CSSPSGSYNEQFF
TGCAGCTCCCCAAGCGGGAGCTACAATGAGCAGTTCTTC
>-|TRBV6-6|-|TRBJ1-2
CASSYESLLTQGYTF
TGTGCCAGCAGTTACGAATCGCTACTCACCCAAGGCTACACCTTC
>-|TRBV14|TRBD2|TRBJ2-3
CASSQSPWTSGSTDTQYF
TGTGCCAGCAGCCAGTCTCCCTGGACTAGCGGCTCCACAGATACGCAGTATTTT
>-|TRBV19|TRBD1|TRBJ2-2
CASSMDRPSTGELFF
TGTGCCAGTAGTATGGACAGGCCCTCCACCGGGGAGCTGTTTTTT
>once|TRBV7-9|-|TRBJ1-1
CASRLGQNTEAFF
TGTGCCAGCAGGTTAGGACAGAACACTGAAGCTTTCTTT
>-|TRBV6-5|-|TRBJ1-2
CASTRPAPGYGYTF
TGTGCCAGCACCCGGCCCGCCCCAGGCTATGGCTACACCTTC
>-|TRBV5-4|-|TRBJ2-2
CASSFSPNTGELFF
TGTGCCAGCAGCTTTAGCCCGAACACCGGGGAGCTGTTTTTT
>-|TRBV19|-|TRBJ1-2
CASGSRAMDYGYTF
TGTGCCAGTGGCAGCAGGGCCATGGACTATGGCTACACCTTC
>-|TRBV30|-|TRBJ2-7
CAWSVQREQYF
TGTGCCTGGAGTGTGCAACGCGAGCAGTACTTC
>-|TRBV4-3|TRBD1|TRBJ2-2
CASSQETGHKRVELFF
TGCGCCAGCAGCCAAGAGACAGGGCATAAAAGGGTGGAGCTGTTTTTT
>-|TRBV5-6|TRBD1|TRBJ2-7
CASTEGGTGSYEQYF
TGTGCCAGCACCGAGGGGGGGACAGGGTCCTACGAGCAGTACTTC
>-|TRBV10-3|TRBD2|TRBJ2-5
CAIRGAGAAQETQYF
TGTGCCATCAGGGGAGCGGGGGCCGCCCAAGAGACCCAGTACTTC
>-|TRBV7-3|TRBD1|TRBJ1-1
CASSSSGTVNTEAFF
TGTGCCAGCAGCTCATCGGGGACAGTGAACACTGAAGCTTTCTTT
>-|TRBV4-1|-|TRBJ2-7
CASSPGGQARYF
TGCGCCAGCAGCCCCGGGGGTCAGGCGAGGTACTTC
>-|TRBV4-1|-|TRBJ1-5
CASNEREPQHF
TGCGCCAGCAATGAGCGGGAGCCCCAGCATTTT
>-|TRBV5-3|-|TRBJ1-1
CARRVPGYREMNTEAFF
TGTGCCAGAAGGGTACCGGGGTACAGGGAGATGAACACTGAAGCTTTCTTT
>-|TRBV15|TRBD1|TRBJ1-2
CATSPDRGPNYGYTF
TGTGCCACCAGCCCGGACAGGGGGCCCAACTATGGCTACACCTTC
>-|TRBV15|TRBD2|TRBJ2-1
CATSQGLHREQFF
TGTGCCACCAGCCAGGGACTACATCGTGAGCAGTTCTTC
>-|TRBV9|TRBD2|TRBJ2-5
CASSSPPGSSGQETQYF
TGTGCCAGCAGCTCCCCACCTGGGTCTAGCGGCCAAGAGACCCAGTACTTC
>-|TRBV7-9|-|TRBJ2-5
CASSPAVQLIQETQYF
TGTGCCAGCAGCCCCGCAGTACAGTTGATCCAAGAGACCCAGTACTTC
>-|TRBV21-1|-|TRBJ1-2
CASSKWFRGTSNYGYTF
TGTGCCAGCAGCAAATGGTTTCGGGGAACCTCAAACTATGGCTACACCTTC
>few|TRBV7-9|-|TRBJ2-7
CASSFSNEQYF
TGTGCCAGCAGCTTTTCAAACGAGCAGTACTTC
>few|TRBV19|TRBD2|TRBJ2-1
CASSSTGGGRGLWGYNEQFF
TGTGCCAGTAGTTCCACGGGGGGCGGGAGGGGACTATGGGGTTACAATGAGCAGTTCTTC